The next 14 T cell receptor beta chains were all read from a single sample in a study of graft-versus-host responses after intestinal transplantation. The method was immunoSEQ multiplex PCR; TCRdb's version includes in-frame clones alone and lacks a portion of them. The sample has about 84,000 clones; approximately 90% are singletons. The antigens for these receptors are not known. This sample comprised unstimulated CD4+ T cells sorted from spleen or lymph node cells, obtained before transplant. These receptors were collected from a human donor who was the organ donor for an intestinal transplant.

The sample holds a few counts of this clone. V usage is TRBV6-6 and J usage is TRBJ1-1; 8 nucleotides match TRBD1. V shed 6 bases and J 2 bases; nucleotides not matched to a gene: 5. CDR1 MNHNY and CDR2 SVGAGI come from the germline V gene (reference sequence). The CDR3 is 14 amino acids. This CDR3 is CASSGTGLNTEAFF. CDR3 DNA: TGTGCCAGCAGCGGGACAGGACTAAACACTGAAGCTTTCTTT.

CDR3 region: CAWKSGRRVSEQYF. DNA of the CDR3: TGTGCCTGGAAAAGCGGGAGGAGAGTAAGCGAGCAGTACTTC. The chain links TRBV30 to TRBJ2-7, with 9 bases identical to TRBD2. This CDR3 has 14 amino acids. Germline V gene lookup returns CDR1 GTSNPN and CDR2 SVGIG (reference sequence). V lost 4 bases and J lost 6; bases outside the gene matches: 10.

The J gene is TRBJ1-5, the V gene TRBV6-1; 9 bases are shared with TRBD1. This CDR3 contains 16 residues. The J segment lost 5 bases and the V segment lost 2 bases, leaving 7 bases of the junction unmatched. CDR1 is MNHNS and CDR2 is SASEGT in the germline V gene. The DNA of the CDR3 is TGTGCCAGCAGTGAAAACTATGGGACAGGGCATCAGCCCCAGCATTTT. It yields the protein CASSENYGTGHQPQHF.

This chain uses TRBV10-3 with TRBJ1-2; 8 nucleotides match TRBD1. The germline gives CDR1 ENHRY, CDR2 SYGVKD. This CDR3 has 13 amino acids. With 10 bases clipped from V and 6 bases from J, the junction kept 10 bases outside the gene matches. This CDR3 is CATQEDRVDGYTF. The DNA for the CDR3 is TGTGCCACTCAAGAGGACAGGGTCGATGGCTACACCTTC.

This clone was recorded a few times. The CDR3 DNA follows: TGTGCCAGCAGTGGACAGTCCACCAGATTTTGGCCCCAGCATTTT. Amino acids: CASSGQSTRFWPQHF. The chain carries TRBV6-1 and TRBJ1-5, with D possibly TRBD1 on 5 matching bases. V was shortened by 4 bases and J by 9 bases, with 19 bases between the two germline ends. Germline V gene lookup returns CDR1 MNHNS and CDR2 SASEGT. The CDR3 consists of 15 residues.

J is TRBJ2-3 and V is TRBV6-6, with TRBD2 matching over 7 bases. The CDR3 length is 16 residues. Losses at the gene ends were 2 bases for V and 1 base for J; bases not matched to a gene: 6. CDR1 is MNHNY, CDR2 SVGAGI, per germline (reference sequence). CDR3 DNA sequence: TGTGCCAGCAGTTACAGAGCGGGGACCCGCACAGATACGCAGTATTTT. Translated, it gives CASSYRAGTRTDTQYF.

This chain connects TRBV18 to TRBJ2-4; a possible D gene is TRBD2 (5 bases). From germline, CDR1 is KGHSH and CDR2 LQKENI. There are 15 residues in the CDR3. Trimming shortened V by 4 bases and J by 6 bases, and 16 bases separated the two germline ends. The CDR3 protein is CASSLDPGSVNIQYF. CDR3 DNA sequence: TGTGCCAGCTCACTGGATCCGGGGTCGGTAAACATTCAGTACTTC. Full variable domain (rest looked up from reference TRBV18 and TRBJ2-4): NAGVMQNPRHLVRRRGQEARLRCSPMKGHSHVYWYRQLPEEGLKFMVYLQKENIIDESGMPKERFSAEFPKEGPSILRIQQVVRGDSAAYFCASSLDPGSVNIQYFGAGTRLSVL.

The chain uses TRBV4-2 and TRBJ1-1; 9 positions agree with TRBD1. The CDR3 has 16 residues. Germline V gene sequence: CDR1 LGHNA, CDR2 YNFKEQ. The V segment lost 6 bases and the J segment 5 bases; nucleotides outside the gene matches: 13. In nucleotides, the CDR3 is TGTGCCAGCAGTCCCCCGGGACGACAGGGGGGGACTGAAGCTTTCTTT. This translates into CASSPPGRQGGTEAFF.

The chain combines TRBV11-3 with TRBJ2-1; the D gene is possibly TRBD2 (5 bases). The length of the CDR3 is 13 residues. Germline values: CDR1 SGHNT, CDR2 YENEEA. V lost 4 bases and J lost 4, with 8 bases in between. CDR3 in DNA: TGTGCCAGCAGCTCCGGACTTTACAATGAGCAGTTCTTC. Translated: CASSSGLYNEQFF.

The chain has TRBV19 and TRBJ1-1; D is perhaps TRBD1 (6 bases). The CDR3 has 15 residues. Trimming cost V 3 bases and J 1 base, with 12 bases left between them. The V gene's germline CDR1 is LNHDA and CDR2 SQIVND (reference sequence). Here the CDR3 reads CASSMTGGANTEAFF. The CDR3 DNA follows: TGTGCCAGTAGTATGACGGGGGGCGCGAACACTGAAGCTTTCTTT.

V and J are TRBV20-1 and TRBJ1-1, with 8 bases that match TRBD1. The CDR3 covers 11 residues. Germline loops: CDR1 DFQATT, CDR2 SNEGSKA (reference sequence). The CDR3, as DNA: TGCACCCTCCAACAGGGGGTCGAAGCTTTCTTT. Translated, it gives CTLQQGVEAFF.

The chain combines TRBV9 with TRBJ2-7, with 12 positions matching TRBD2. The junction had 7 bases not matched to a gene; V was cut back by 2 bases and J by 7 bases. The CDR3 is 15 residues long. Germline CDR1 reads SGDLS; CDR2 reads YYNGEE. CDR3 loop: CASSVTLAGGGEQYF. The CDR3 nucleotides read TGTGCCAGCAGCGTCACCCTAGCGGGAGGGGGAGAGCAGTACTTC.

To note about this clone: The same CDR3 also results from other DNA sequences found in this sample. The chain combines TRBV28 with TRBJ1-2; the match to TRBD1 covers 9 bases. Germline CDR1 is MDHEN and CDR2 is SYDVKM. This CDR3 spans 15 amino acids. V lost 6 bases to trimming and J lost 4 bases; unmatched junction nucleotides: 9. As DNA, the CDR3 is TGTGCCAGCAGCTCCCCTGGACAGGGGAGCTATGGCTACACCTTC. Its translation is CASSSPGQGSYGYTF.

In its sample, this clone was seen once. This sequence joins TRBV6-5 and TRBJ2-7, with D maybe TRBD2 (6 bases). The germline V and J ends were trimmed by 0 bases and 1 base, with 10 bases remaining between them. Looked up from germline, CDR1 is MNHEY and CDR2 is SVGAGI. The CDR3 contains 15 residues. The chain's CDR3 is CASSYSIGGSYEQYF. CDR3 DNA sequence: TGTGCCAGCAGTTACTCGATCGGGGGTTCCTACGAGCAGTACTTC.